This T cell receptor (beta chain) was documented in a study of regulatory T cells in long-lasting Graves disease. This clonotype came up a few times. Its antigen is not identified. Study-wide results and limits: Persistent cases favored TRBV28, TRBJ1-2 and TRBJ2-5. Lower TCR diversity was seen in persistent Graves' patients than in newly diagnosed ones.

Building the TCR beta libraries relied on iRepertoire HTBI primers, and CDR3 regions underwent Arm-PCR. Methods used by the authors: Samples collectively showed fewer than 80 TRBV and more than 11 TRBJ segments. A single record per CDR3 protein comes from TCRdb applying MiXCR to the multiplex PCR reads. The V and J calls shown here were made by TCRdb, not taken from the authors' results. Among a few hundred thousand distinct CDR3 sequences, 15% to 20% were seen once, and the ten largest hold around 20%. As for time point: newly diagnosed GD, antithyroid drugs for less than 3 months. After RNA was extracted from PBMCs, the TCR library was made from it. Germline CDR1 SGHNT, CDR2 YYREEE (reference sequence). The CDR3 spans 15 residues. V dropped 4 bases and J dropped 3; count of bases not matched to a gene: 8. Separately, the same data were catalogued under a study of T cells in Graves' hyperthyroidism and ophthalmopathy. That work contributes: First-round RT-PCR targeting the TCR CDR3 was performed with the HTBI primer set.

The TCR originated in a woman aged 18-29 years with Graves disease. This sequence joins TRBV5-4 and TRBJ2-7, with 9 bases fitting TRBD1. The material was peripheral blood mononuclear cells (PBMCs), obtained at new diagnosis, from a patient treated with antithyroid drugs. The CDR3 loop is CASSIGTGTVYEQYF. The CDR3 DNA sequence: TGTGCCAGCAGCATCGGGACAGGGACCGTCTACGAGCAGTACTTC.